This T cell receptor (beta chain) was retrieved from a study of blood T cell repertoires in COVID-19. Whole-study context: Collection of acute and convalescent COVID-19 samples took place in the United States, Italy and Spain.

Clones were sequenced by immunoSEQ multiplex PCR, and TCRdb holds only the in-frame ones, with some missing. This sample yields approximately 250,000 clones, of which 75% to 85% are seen a single time; around 5.9% belongs to the top ten. This clone occurred once. V gave up 0 bases and J gave up 4 bases, with 14 bases separating them. Per the germline V gene, CDR1 is SGHKS and CDR2 is YYEKEE (reference sequence). CDR3 length: 16 residues. Input material: peripheral blood. The TCR sequence derives from a human donor in a cohort sampled during active COVID-19. The chain combines TRBV5-5 with TRBJ2-1, with D possibly matching TRBD2 (6 bases). CDR3 DNA sequence: TGTGCCAGCAGCTTGGTTTCCGGGAGAAAGTACAATGAGCAGTTCTTC. Its translation: CASSLVSGRKYNEQFF.